This T cell receptor beta chain appears in the sequencing data of a study of blood T cell repertoires in COVID-19. On the study more broadly: Italy, Spain and the United States were the sources of the convalescent and acute COVID-19 samples. T cells, B-cell-depleted T cells, or PBMCs supplied cDNA or gDNA.

Per the original methods: Estimation of nucleated cell counts was performed using reference gene primer amplification. Clones were read by immunoSEQ multiplex PCR, and TCRdb kept only the in-frame ones, dropping some. V and J calls plus clone size are reproduced from that table; the DNA served to infer D and trimming. This sample has approximately 100,000 clones, with more than 85% found just once. Looked up from germline, CDR1 is MNHEY and CDR2 is SVGAGI. The V segment lost 1 base and the J segment 5 bases; nucleotides outside the gene matches: 9. CDR3 length: 16 amino acids. The rearrangement uses TRBV6-5 and TRBJ2-7; TRBD1 matches at 9 bases. The specimen sequenced was peripheral blood. This TCR derives from a human donor in a cohort sampled during active COVID-19. CDR3 DNA sequence: TGTGCCAGCAGTTACTGGTTCAGGGGGACAGGGAACGAGCAGTACTTC. This codes for CASSYWFRGTGNEQYF.